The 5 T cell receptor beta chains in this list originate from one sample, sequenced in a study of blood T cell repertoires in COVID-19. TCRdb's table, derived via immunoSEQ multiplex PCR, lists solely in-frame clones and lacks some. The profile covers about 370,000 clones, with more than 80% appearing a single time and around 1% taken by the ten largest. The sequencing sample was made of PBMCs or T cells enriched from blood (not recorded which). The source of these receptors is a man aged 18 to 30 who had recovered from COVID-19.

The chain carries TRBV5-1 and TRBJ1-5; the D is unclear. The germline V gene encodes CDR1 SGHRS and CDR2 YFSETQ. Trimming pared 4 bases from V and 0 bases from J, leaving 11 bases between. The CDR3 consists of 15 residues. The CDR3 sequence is CASSPSSYSNQPQHF. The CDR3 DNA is TGCGCCAGCAGCCCTAGCTCGTATAGCAATCAGCCCCAGCATTTT.

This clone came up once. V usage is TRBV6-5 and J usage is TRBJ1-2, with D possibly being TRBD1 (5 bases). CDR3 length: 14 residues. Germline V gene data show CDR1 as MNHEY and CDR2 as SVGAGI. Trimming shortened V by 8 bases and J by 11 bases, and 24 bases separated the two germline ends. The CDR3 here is CASRRDGLREDYTF. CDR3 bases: TGTGCCAGCCGTCGGGACGGACTACGAGAAGATTACACCTTC.

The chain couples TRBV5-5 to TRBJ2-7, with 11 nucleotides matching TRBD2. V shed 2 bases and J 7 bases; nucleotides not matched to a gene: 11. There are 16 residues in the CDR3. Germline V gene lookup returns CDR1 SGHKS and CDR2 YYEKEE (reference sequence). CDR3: CASSFHPLAGAEEQYF. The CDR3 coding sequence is TGTGCCAGCAGCTTCCATCCACTAGCGGGAGCAGAAGAGCAGTACTTC.

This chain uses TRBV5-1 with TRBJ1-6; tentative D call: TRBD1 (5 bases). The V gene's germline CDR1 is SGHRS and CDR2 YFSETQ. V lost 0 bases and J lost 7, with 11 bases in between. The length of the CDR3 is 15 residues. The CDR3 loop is CASSLGGNNNSPLHF. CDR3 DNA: TGCGCCAGCAGCTTGGGGGGCAACAACAATTCACCCCTCCACTTT.

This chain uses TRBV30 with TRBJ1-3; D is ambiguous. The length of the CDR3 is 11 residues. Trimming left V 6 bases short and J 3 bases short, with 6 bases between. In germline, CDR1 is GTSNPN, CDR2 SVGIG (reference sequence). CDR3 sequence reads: CACPFGNTIYF. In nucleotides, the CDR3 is TGTGCCTGCCCTTTTGGAAACACCATATATTTT. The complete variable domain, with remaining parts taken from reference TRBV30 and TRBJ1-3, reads SQTIHQWPATLVQPVGSPLSLECTVEGTSNPNLYWYRQAAGRGLQLLFYSVGIGQISSEVPQNLSASRPQDRQFILSSKKLLLSDSGFYLCACPFGNTIYFGEGSWLTVV.